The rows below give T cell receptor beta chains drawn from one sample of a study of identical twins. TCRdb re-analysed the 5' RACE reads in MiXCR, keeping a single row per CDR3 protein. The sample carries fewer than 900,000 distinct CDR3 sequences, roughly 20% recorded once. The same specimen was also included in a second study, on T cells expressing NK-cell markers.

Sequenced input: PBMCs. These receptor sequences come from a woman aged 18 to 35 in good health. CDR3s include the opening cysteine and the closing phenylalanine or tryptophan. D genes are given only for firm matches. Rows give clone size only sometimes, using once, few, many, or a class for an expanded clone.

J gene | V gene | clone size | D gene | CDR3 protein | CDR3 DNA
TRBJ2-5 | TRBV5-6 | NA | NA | CASTGQNKETQYF | TGTGCCAGCACCGGACAGAACAAAGAGACCCAGTACTTC
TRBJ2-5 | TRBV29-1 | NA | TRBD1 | CSVIRDRQETQYF | TGCAGCGTCATCCGGGACAGACAAGAGACCCAGTACTTC
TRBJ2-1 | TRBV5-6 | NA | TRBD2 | CASSQTVAGGRYEQFF | TGTGCCAGCAGCCAAACGGTCGCGGGAGGGCGGTATGAGCAGTTCTTC
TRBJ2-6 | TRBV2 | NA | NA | CASSEFGGANVLTF | TGTGCCAGCAGTGAGTTTGGTGGGGCCAACGTCCTGACTTTC
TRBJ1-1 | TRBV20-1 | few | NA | CSARLLAGVGTEAFF | TGCAGTGCTAGACTCCTCGCAGGAGTAGGCACTGAAGCTTTCTTT
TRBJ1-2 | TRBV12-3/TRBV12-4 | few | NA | CASRRQNYGYTF | TGTGCCAGCAGGAGACAGAACTATGGCTACACCTTC
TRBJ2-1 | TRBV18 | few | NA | CASSQERDVEQFF | TGTGCCAGCTCTCAGGAGAGGGACGTTGAGCAGTTCTTC
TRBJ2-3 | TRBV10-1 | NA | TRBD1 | CASAEYRGHTQYF | TGCGCCAGCGCCGAATACAGGGGACACACGCAGTATTTT
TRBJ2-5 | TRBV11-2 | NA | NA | CASNEGWFQETQYF | TGTGCCAGCAACGAAGGTTGGTTTCAAGAGACCCAGTACTTC
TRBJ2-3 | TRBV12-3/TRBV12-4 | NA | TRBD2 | CASTSGGADTQYF | TGTGCCAGCACCTCGGGGGGGGCCGATACGCAGTATTTT
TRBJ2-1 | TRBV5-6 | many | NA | CASSRGASYNEQFF | TGTGCCAGCAGCCGGGGGGCCTCCTACAATGAGCAGTTCTTC
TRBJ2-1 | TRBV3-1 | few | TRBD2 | CASSQLAGVSNEQFF | TGTGCCAGCAGCCAATTGGCGGGAGTGTCGAATGAGCAGTTCTTC
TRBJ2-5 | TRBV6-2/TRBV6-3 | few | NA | CASSFRLGGIRTQYF | TGTGCCAGCAGTTTTCGGCTGGGGGGAATTCGGACCCAGTACTTC
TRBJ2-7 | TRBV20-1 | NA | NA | CSASSVRNTSPEQYF | TGCAGTGCCTCCTCAGTGAGGAACACCAGTCCCGAGCAGTACTTC
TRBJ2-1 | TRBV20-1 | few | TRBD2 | CSASPLSGSSYNEQFF | TGCAGTGCTAGTCCCCTGAGCGGGAGCTCCTACAATGAGCAGTTCTTC
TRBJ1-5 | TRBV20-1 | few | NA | CSARDGGGQPQHF | TGCAGTGCTAGAGATGGGGGGGGTCAGCCCCAGCATTTT
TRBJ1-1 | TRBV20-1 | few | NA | CSARDFREAFF | TGCAGTGCTAGAGATTTTCGAGAAGCTTTCTTT
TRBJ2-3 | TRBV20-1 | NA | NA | CCANLRPGPTRTDTQYF | TGCTGTGCTAATTTACGCCCGGGACCGACCCGCACAGATACGCAGTATTTT
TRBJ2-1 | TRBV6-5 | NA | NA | CASSYGGSRTYNEQFF | TGTGCCAGCAGTTACGGTGGGAGTCGAACCTACAATGAGCAGTTCTTC
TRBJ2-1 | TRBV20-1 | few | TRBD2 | CSARASGGYTNEQFF | TGCAGTGCTAGAGCTAGCGGGGGATATACCAATGAGCAGTTCTTC
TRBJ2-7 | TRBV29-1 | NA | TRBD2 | CSVTVGTSGRAGEQYF | TGCAGCGTAACCGTCGGGACTAGCGGGAGGGCCGGCGAGCAGTACTTC
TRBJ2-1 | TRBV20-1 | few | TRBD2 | CSARDKWASGTYNEQFF | TGCAGTGCTAGAGATAAGTGGGCTAGCGGCACCTACAATGAGCAGTTCTTC
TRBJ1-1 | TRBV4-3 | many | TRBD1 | CASSQTGTGRMNTEAFF | TGCGCCAGCAGCCAGACCGGGACAGGGCGGATGAACACTGAAGCTTTCTTT
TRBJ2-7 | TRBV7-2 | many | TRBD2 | CASSSKGTSGNSLEQYF | TGTGCCAGCAGCTCAAAAGGGACTAGCGGGAATTCCCTCGAGCAGTACTTC
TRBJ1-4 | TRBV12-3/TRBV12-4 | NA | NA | CASSFGARAGALFF | TGTGCCAGCAGTTTTGGCGCGCGGGCTGGGGCACTGTTTTTT
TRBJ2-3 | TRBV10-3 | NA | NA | CAITASGTDTQYF | TGTGCCATCACGGCTAGCGGCACAGATACGCAGTATTTT
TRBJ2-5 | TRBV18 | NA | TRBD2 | CASSPRLAEQETQYF | TGTGCCAGCTCACCCCGACTAGCGGAACAAGAGACCCAGTACTTC
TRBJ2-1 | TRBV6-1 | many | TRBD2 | CASSPAGTRSAEQFF | TGTGCCAGCAGTCCGGCCGGGACTAGATCCGCTGAGCAGTTCTTC
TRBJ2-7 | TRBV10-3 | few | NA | CATRGLGGWEQYF | TGTGCCACCAGGGGCCTAGGAGGGTGGGAGCAGTACTTC
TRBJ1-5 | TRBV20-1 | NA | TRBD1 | CSASGTGVNQPQHF | TGCAGTGCTAGTGGGACAGGAGTCAATCAGCCCCAGCATTTT